Reported below is one T cell receptor beta chain. Its target is not known. This sample is drawn from a study of monozygotic twins with inflammatory bowel disease. Study-wide results and limits: Healthy co-twins showed greater TCRbeta diversity (inverse Simpson) than IBD patients. Twin concordance left repertoire similarity unchanged, with limited power a possible explanation for this lack of difference.

This CDR3 is 12 amino acids long. CDR1 is GTSNPN, CDR2 SVGIG, per germline (reference sequence). Each TCR library used 3,000 to 3,500 ng of total RNA. TCRdb reprocessed the 5' RACE reads, keeping one entry per CDR3 protein, no DNA. Its table lists hundreds of thousands of distinct CDR3 sequences. Whole blood served as the source of total RNA, and no T cell sorting took place. The chain links TRBV30 to TRBJ2-7. The sequence was obtained from a human donor with ulcerative colitis or Crohn's disease, or a healthy co-twin of an affected twin (not recorded which). The sequencing sample was made of blood. The CDR3 sequence is CAWSVEVYEQYF.